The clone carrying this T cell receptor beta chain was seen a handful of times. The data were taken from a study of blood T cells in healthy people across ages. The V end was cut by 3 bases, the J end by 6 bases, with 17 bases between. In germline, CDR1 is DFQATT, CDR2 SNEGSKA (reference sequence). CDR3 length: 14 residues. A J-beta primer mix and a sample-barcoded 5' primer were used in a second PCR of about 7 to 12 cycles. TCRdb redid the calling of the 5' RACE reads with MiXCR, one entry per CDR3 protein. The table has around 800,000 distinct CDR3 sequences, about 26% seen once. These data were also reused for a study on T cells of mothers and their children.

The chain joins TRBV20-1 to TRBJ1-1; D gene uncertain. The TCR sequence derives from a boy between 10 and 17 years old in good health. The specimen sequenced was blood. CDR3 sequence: CSASEYGRGAEAFF. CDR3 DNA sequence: TGCAGTGCTAGTGAGTACGGGCGTGGGGCTGAAGCTTTCTTT.